The rows below give T cell receptor beta chains drawn from one sample of a study of memory CD4+ T cells and cytomegalovirus serostatus. Some clones are missing from TCRdb's copy, which holds only in-frame ones; the method was immunoSEQ multiplex PCR. The table has some 41,000 clones, 75% to 85% seen once. The specimen was memory CD4+ T cells from blood. All receptors derive from an adult in good health and CMV-seronegative. Each CDR3 is given with its conserved first and last residue. A clone size is listed for some rows: how often the clone was seen (once, few, many), or a class if it is expanded.

V: TRBV11-2; J: TRBJ2-1; length: 13; size: -; CDR3: CASSVGGYNEQFF
V: TRBV5-1; J: TRBJ2-7; length: 13; size: -; CDR3: CASSPGQIYEQYF
V: TRBV5-1; J: TRBJ2-2; length: 16; size: -; CDR3: CASSLGGRENTGELFF
V: TRBV2; J: TRBJ1-2; length: 17; size: -; CDR3: CASSEAPTVWGAHGYTF
V: TRBV15; J: TRBJ2-6; length: 17; size: -; CDR3: CATSRDLRGPGANVLTF
V: TRBV30; J: TRBJ2-1; length: 12; size: -; CDR3: CAWSPTRGEQFF
V: TRBV7-3; J: TRBJ2-1; length: 15; size: -; CDR3: CASSRGQGHENEQFF
V: TRBV2; J: TRBJ1-1; length: 14; size: -; CDR3: CASSFDNSGTEAFF
V: TRBV7-9; J: TRBJ2-1; length: 15; size: -; CDR3: CASSLRDLVENEQFF
V: TRBV30; J: TRBJ2-1; length: 11; size: -; CDR3: CAWSGPNEQFF
V: TRBV7-9; J: TRBJ2-1; length: 17; size: -; CDR3: CASSFEALAGGYNEQFF
V: TRBV4-3; J: TRBJ2-7; length: 15; size: -; CDR3: CASSQLLDRDYEQYF
V: TRBV7-9; J: TRBJ2-7; length: 15; size: -; CDR3: CASSLGRGVGYEQYF
V: TRBV6-1; J: TRBJ1-1; length: 13; size: -; CDR3: CASSFLLGGEAFF
V: TRBV7-3; J: TRBJ1-1; length: 13; size: few; CDR3: CASSLTVGTEAFF
V: TRBV2; J: TRBJ1-4; length: 13; size: -; CDR3: CASSAGTEEKLFF
V: TRBV25-1; J: TRBJ1-3; length: 14; size: -; CDR3: CASNGDVSGNTIYF
V: TRBV2; J: TRBJ1-2; length: 15; size: -; CDR3: CASSVGRVVVYGYTF
V: TRBV30; J: TRBJ1-6; length: 14; size: few; CDR3: CAWSVTNSRTPLHF
V: TRBV7-9; J: TRBJ1-1; length: 15; size: -; CDR3: CASSPERSLNTEAFF
V: TRBV2; J: TRBJ1-2; length: 14; size: -; CDR3: CASTETPRGAGYTF
V: TRBV15; J: TRBJ2-1; length: 13; size: -; CDR3: CATSSDGADEQFF
V: TRBV5-1; J: -; length: 14; size: -; CDR3: CASSYEQGRDEQYF
V: TRBV6-1; J: TRBJ1-1; length: 14; size: -; CDR3: CASSVARGDTEAFF
V: TRBV5-8; J: TRBJ1-1; length: 16; size: -; CDR3: CASSLGPGQSGLGAFF
V: TRBV6-1; J: TRBJ2-7; length: 14; size: -; CDR3: CASSTGTGIHEQYF
V: TRBV7-9; J: TRBJ2-3; length: 14; size: -; CDR3: CASSSQTSTDTQYF
V: TRBV4-2; J: TRBJ2-5; length: 14; size: -; CDR3: CASSQGTSGETQYF
V: TRBV7-9; J: TRBJ2-7; length: 16; size: few; CDR3: CASSLATGGRSYEQYF
V: TRBV6-1; J: TRBJ1-6; length: 14; size: -; CDR3: CASSRQGADSPLHF
V: TRBV6-5; J: TRBJ2-5; length: 16; size: -; CDR3: CASSYSEAGGQETQYF
V: TRBV7-9; J: TRBJ2-2; length: 16; size: few; CDR3: CASSGRTGGNTGELFF
V: TRBV4-3; J: TRBJ1-2; length: 12; size: -; CDR3: CASSQAQSGYTF
V: TRBV27; J: TRBJ1-1; length: 11; size: -; CDR3: CASIGRTEAFF
V: TRBV27; J: TRBJ1-1; length: 14; size: -; CDR3: CASSVRRGNTEAFF
V: TRBV12-5; J: TRBJ2-5; length: 11; size: -; CDR3: CASGVGETQYF
V: TRBV19; J: TRBJ1-1; length: 14; size: -; CDR3: CASSTIQRNTEAFF
V: TRBV28; J: TRBJ1-5; length: 14; size: once; CDR3: CASSFRRNYQPQHF
V: TRBV4-1; J: TRBJ1-6; length: 18; size: few; CDR3: CASSQVDMGFRYNSPLHF
V: TRBV19; J: TRBJ1-5; length: 14; size: few; CDR3: CASRDRDRGQPQHF
V: TRBV5-1; J: TRBJ1-6; length: 16; size: -; CDR3: CASSLGPTPYNSPLHF
V: TRBV11-3; J: TRBJ2-7; length: 14; size: -; CDR3: CASSPRDSSYEQYF
V: TRBV5-4; J: TRBJ1-2; length: 12; size: -; CDR3: CASSYRSDGYTF
V: TRBV7-9; J: TRBJ1-1; length: 15; size: few; CDR3: CASSFSSFPNTEAFF
V: TRBV11-2; J: TRBJ1-5; length: 14; size: -; CDR3: CASSRRGSNQPQHF
V: TRBV14; J: TRBJ2-3; length: 13; size: -; CDR3: CASSSAGADTQYF
V: TRBV15; J: TRBJ1-5; length: 15; size: -; CDR3: CATSRDGEGYQPQHF
V: TRBV11-3; J: TRBJ2-7; length: 13; size: once; CDR3: CASSGDRGYEQYF
V: TRBV5-1; J: TRBJ1-4; length: 15; size: -; CDR3: CASSPGQGLNEKLFF
V: TRBV29-1; J: TRBJ2-1; length: 12; size: -; CDR3: CSVGTGGREQFF
V: TRBV5-6; J: TRBJ2-7; length: 12; size: -; CDR3: CASSLSGYEQYF
V: TRBV5-1; J: TRBJ2-5; length: 13; size: -; CDR3: CASSLSGAETQYF
V: TRBV4-1; J: TRBJ1-4; length: 15; size: -; CDR3: CASSQDGDRGEKLFF
V: TRBV7-2; J: TRBJ1-2; length: 13; size: once; CDR3: CASSRDRVYGYTF
V: TRBV6-5; J: TRBJ1-1; length: 12; size: -; CDR3: CASSYSTPEAFF